This T cell receptor beta chain was identified during a study of technical replicates of blood from a few donors. This clone was seen only once. The assay was immunoSEQ multiplex PCR, and TCRdb's table has in-frame clones only and misses some. Of roughly 70,000 clones in the sample, roughly 93% were seen once. This CDR3 has 17 residues. Germline V gene sequence: CDR1 SGHNT, CDR2 YYREEE (reference sequence). The V gene lost 0 bases and the J gene lost 4 bases, with 16 bases spanning the gap. The sequenced material came from T cells isolated from PBMCs. The sequence derives from a human donor in good health. The chain links TRBV5-4 to TRBJ2-2, with D perhaps matching TRBD2 (7 bases). DNA for the CDR3: TGTGCCAGCAGCTTGGGGGGCGCGAGGGGGGGCACCGGGGAGCTGTTTTTT. Protein: CASSLGGARGGTGELFF.